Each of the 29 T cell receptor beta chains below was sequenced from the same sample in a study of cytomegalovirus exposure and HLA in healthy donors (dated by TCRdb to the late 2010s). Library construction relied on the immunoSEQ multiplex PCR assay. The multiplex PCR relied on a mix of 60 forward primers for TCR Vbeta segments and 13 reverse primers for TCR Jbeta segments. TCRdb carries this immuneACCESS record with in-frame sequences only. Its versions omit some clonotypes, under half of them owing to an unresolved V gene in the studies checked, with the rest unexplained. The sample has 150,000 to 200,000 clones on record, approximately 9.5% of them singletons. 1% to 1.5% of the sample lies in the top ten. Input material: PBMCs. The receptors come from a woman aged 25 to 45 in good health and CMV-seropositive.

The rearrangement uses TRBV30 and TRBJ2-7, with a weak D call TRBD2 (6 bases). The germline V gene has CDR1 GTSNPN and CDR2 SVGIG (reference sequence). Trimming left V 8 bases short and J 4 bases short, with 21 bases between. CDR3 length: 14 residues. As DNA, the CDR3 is TGTGCCGGAGGCTTCGGGAGTAGTAGATACGAGCAGTACTTC. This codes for CAGGFGSSRYEQYF.

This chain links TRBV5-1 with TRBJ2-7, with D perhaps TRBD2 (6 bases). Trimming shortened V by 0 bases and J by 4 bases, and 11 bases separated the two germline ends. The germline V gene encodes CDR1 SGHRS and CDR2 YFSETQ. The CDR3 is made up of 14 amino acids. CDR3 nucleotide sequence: TGCGCCAGCAGCTTGGGACTAGGAGGGTACGAGCAGTACTTC. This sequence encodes CASSLGLGGYEQYF.

CDR3 residues: CSVDPSTSGREDEQFF. CDR3 DNA: TGCAGCGTTGACCCATCGACTAGCGGGAGAGAGGATGAGCAGTTCTTC. The chain is built from TRBV29-1 and TRBJ2-1; 12 positions match TRBD2. The CDR3 has 16 residues. Germline V gene data show CDR1 as SQVTM and CDR2 as ANQGSEA. V lost 3 bases to trimming and J lost 8 bases; unmatched junction nucleotides: 11.

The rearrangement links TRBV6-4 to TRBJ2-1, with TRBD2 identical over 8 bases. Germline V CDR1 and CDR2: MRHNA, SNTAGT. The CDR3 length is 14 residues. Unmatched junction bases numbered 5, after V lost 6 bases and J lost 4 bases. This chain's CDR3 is CASSYSGNYNEQFF. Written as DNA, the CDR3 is TGTGCCAGCAGCTATAGCGGGAATTACAATGAGCAGTTCTTC.

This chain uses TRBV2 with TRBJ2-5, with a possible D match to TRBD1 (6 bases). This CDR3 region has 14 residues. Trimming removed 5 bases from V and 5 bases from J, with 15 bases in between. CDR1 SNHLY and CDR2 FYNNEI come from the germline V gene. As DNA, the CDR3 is TGTGCCAGCAGTACTACAGGGTACGAGGAGACCCAGTACTTC. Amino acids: CASSTTGYEETQYF. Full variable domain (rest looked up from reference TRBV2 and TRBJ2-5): EPEVTQTPSHQVTQMGQEVILRCVPISNHLYFYWYRQILGQKVEFLVSFYNNEISEKSEIFDDQFSVERPDGSNFTLKIRSTKLEDSAMYFCASSTTGYEETQYFGPGTRLLVL.

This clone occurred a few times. The CDR3 nucleotides read TGTGCCAGCAGCCCAAGGAATGGACTAGCGGGAGACAACCACGAGCAGTACTTC. This sequence encodes CASSPRNGLAGDNHEQYF. The chain is built from TRBV5-4 and TRBJ2-5; 13 bases fit TRBD2. The end of the DNA fits TRBJ2-7 better, so the J call may be wrong. CDR1 SGHNT and CDR2 YYREEE come from the germline V gene (reference sequence). The CDR3 is made up of 18 amino acids.

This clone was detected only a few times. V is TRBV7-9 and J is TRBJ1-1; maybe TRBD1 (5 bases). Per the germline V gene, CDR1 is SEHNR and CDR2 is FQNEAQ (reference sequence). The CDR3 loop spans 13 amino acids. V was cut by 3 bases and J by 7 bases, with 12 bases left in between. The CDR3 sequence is CASSFSTESEAFF. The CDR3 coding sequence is TGTGCCAGCAGCTTTTCGACAGAAAGTGAAGCTTTCTTT.

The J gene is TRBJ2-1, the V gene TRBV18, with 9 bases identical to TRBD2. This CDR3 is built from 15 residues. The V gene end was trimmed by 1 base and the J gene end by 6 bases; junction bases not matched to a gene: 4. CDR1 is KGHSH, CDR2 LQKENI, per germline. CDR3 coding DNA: TGTGCCAGCTCACCACTAGCGGGAGAAGCCAATGAGCAGTTCTTC. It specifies CASSPLAGEANEQFF.

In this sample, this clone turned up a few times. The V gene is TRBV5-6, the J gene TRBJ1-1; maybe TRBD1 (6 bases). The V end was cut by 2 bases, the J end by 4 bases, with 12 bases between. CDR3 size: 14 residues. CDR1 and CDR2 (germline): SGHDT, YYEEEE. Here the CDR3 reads CASSFRRGGTEAFF. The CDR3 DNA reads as TGTGCCAGCAGCTTCCGGAGGGGGGGCACTGAAGCTTTCTTT.

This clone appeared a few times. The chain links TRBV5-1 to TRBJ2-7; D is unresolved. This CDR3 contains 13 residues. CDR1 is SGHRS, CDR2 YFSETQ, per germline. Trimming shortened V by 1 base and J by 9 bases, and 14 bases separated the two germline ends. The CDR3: CASSLIDRHVQYF. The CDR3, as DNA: TGCGCCAGCAGCTTGATCGACCGACACGTGCAGTACTTC.

The CDR3 nucleotides read TGTGCCAGTAGTATCTCCAGCGGGGGGGGGCGCTCCTACAATGAGCAGTTCTTC. As protein: CASSISSGGGRSYNEQFF. The rearrangement links TRBV19 to TRBJ2-1, with TRBD2 matching 10 bases. Germline V gene data show CDR1 as LNHDA and CDR2 as SQIVND (reference sequence). CDR3 length: 18 residues. J gave up 0 bases and V 3 bases, and 8 bases lay outside the gene matches.

CDR3 sequence (DNA): TGTGCCAGTAGTTCTCCGCCCGGGACAGGGAGAGCTAACTATGGCTACACCTTC. It specifies CASSSPPGTGRANYGYTF. The rearrangement links TRBV19 to TRBJ1-2, with 9 bases that match TRBD1. The CDR3 runs to 18 residues. Germline-derived CDR1 and CDR2 are LNHDA and SQIVND (reference sequence). With 5 bases clipped from V and 0 bases from J, the junction kept 13 bases outside the gene matches.

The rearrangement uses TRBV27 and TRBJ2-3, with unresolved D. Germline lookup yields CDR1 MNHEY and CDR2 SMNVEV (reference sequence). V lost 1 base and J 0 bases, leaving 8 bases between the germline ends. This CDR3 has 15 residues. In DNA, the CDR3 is TGTGCCAGCAGTTTATGGCCCATCAGCACAGATACGCAGTATTTT. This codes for CASSLWPISTDTQYF.

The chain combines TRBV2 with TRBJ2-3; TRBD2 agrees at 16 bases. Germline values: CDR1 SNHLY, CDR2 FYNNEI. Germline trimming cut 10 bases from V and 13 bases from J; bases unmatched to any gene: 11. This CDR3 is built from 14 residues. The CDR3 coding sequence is TGTGCCACCTCCGAGGGACTAGCGGGAGGGTCAAAGTATTTT. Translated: CATSEGLAGGSKYF. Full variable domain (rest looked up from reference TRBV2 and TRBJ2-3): EPEVTQTPSHQVTQMGQEVILRCVPISNHLYFYWYRQILGQKVEFLVSFYNNEISEKSEIFDDQFSVERPDGSNFTLKIRSTKLEDSAMYFCATSEGLAGGSKYFGPGTRLTVL.

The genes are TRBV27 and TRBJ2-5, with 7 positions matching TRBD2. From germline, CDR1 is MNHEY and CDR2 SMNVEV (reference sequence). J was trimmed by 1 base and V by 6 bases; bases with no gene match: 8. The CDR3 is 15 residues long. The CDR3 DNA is TGTGCCAGCAGGAGGACTAGGGGATTCCAAGAGACCCAGTACTTC. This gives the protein CASRRTRGFQETQYF.

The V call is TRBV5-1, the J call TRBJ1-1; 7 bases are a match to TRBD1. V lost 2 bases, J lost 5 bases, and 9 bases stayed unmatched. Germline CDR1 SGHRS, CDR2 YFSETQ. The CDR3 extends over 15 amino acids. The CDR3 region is CASSFRTGEETEAFF. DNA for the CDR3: TGCGCCAGCAGCTTTCGAACAGGGGAGGAAACTGAAGCTTTCTTT.

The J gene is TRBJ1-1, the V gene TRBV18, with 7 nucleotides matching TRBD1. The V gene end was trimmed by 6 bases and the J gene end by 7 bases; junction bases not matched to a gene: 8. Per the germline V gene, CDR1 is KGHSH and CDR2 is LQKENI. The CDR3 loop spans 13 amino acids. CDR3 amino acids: CASSHMTGYEAFF. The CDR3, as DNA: TGTGCCAGCTCCCACATGACAGGGTATGAAGCTTTCTTT.

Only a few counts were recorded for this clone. CDR3 sequence: CASTEGRIQYF. DNA for the CDR3: TGTGCCAGTACAGAGGGGAGGATTCAGTACTTC. The V call is TRBV19, the J call TRBJ2-4; tentatively, D is TRBD2 (6 bases). The germline V and J ends were trimmed by 7 bases and 10 bases, with 11 bases remaining between them. The CDR3 has 11 amino acids. CDR1 is LNHDA, CDR2 SQIVND, per germline (reference sequence). The variable domain in full, with the rest retrieved from reference TRBV19 and TRBJ2-4, is DGGITQSPKYLFRKEGQNVTLSCEQNLNHDAMYWYRQDPGQGLRLIYYSQIVNDFQKGDIAEGYSVSREKKESFPLTVTSAQKNPTAFYLCASTEGRIQYFGAGTRLSVL.

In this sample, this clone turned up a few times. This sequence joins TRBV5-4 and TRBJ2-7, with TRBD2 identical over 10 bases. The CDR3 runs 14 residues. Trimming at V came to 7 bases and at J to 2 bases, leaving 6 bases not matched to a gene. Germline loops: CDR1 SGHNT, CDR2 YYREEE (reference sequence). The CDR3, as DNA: TGTGCCAGCGGCCTAGCGGGGGTCACCTACGAGCAGTACTTC. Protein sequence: CASGLAGVTYEQYF.

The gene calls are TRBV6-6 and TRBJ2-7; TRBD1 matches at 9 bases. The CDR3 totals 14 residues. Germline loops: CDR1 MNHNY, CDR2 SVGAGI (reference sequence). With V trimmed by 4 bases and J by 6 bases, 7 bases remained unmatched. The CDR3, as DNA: TGTGCCAGCAGTTCCTCGGGACAGGGCCGCGAGCAGTACTTC. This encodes CASSSSGQGREQYF.

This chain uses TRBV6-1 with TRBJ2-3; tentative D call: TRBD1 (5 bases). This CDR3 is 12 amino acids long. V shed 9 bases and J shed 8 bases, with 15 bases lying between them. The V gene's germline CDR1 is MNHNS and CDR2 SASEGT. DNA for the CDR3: TGTGCCAGTCGACTCAGACAGAGTACGCAGTATTTT. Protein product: CASRLRQSTQYF.

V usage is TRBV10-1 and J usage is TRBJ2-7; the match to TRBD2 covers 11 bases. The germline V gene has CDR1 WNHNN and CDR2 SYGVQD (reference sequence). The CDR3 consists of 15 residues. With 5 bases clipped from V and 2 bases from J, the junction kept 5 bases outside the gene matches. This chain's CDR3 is CASSQTSGKTYEQYF. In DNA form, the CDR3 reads TGCGCCAGCAGTCAGACTAGCGGGAAGACCTACGAGCAGTACTTC.

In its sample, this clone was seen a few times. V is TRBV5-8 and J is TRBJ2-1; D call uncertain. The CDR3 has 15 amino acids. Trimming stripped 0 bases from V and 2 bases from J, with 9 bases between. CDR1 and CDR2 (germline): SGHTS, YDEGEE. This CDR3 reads CASSLVGGTYNEQFF. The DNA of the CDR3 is TGTGCCAGCAGCTTGGTTGGCGGTACCTACAATGAGCAGTTCTTC.

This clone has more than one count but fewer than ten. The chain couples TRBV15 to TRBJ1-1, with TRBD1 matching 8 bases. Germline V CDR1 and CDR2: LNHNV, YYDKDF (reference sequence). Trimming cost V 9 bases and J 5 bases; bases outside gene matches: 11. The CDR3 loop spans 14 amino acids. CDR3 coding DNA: TGTGCCACTAGGGGAGGACAGGGCTGGACTGAAGCTTTCTTT. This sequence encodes CATRGGQGWTEAFF.

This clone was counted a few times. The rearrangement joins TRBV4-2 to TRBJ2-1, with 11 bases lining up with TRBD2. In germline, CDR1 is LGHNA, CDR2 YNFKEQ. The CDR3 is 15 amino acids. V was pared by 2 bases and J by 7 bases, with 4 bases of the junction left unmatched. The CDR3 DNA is TGTGCCAGCAGCCAAAAGGCTAGCGGGAGGAATGAGCAGTTCTTC. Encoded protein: CASSQKASGRNEQFF.

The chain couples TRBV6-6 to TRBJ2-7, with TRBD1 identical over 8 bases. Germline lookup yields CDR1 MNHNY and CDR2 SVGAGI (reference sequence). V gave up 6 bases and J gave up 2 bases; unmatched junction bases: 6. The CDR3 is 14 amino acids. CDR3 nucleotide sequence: TGTGCCAGCAGGCCCGACAGGGGAACCTACGAGCAGTACTTC. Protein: CASRPDRGTYEQYF.

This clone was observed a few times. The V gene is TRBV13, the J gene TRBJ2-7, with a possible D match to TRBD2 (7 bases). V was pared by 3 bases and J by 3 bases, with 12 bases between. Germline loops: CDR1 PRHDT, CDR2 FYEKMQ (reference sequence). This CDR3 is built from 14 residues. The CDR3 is CASSFRGGFYEQYF. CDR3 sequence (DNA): TGTGCCAGCAGCTTTAGGGGGGGGTTCTACGAGCAGTACTTC.

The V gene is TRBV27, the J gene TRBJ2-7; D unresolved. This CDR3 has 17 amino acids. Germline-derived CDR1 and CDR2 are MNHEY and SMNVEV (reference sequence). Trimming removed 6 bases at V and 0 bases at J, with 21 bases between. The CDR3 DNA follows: TGTGCCAGCAGGGGCAGCTGGGCAGGAAAGAGCTCCTACGAGCAGTACTTC. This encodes CASRGSWAGKSSYEQYF.

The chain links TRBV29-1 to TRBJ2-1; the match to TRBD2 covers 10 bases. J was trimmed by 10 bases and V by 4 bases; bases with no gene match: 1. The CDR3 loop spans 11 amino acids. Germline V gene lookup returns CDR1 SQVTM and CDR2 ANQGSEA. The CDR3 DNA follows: TGCAGCGTTGCGGGACTAGCGGAGCAGTTCTTC. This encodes CSVAGLAEQFF.